This T cell receptor (beta chain) was identified in a study of blood T cell repertoires in COVID-19. For the study at large: Some COVID-19 samples were acute and others convalescent; all came from the United States, Italy and Spain.

The germline V gene encodes CDR1 SGHRS and CDR2 YFSETQ. This CDR3 has 14 amino acids. V was pared by 4 bases and J by 5 bases, with 13 bases between. Generated by immunoSEQ multiplex PCR, the TCRdb table keeps only in-frame clones and is missing some. This sample has roughly 100,000 clones, with roughly 80% found just once. Sequencing was done on a sample of peripheral blood. The V and J genes are TRBV5-1 and TRBJ2-1, with D perhaps matching TRBD2 (5 bases). The receptor's source is a human donor in a cohort sampled during active COVID-19. The CDR3 sequence is CASSRGPGNNEQFF. The CDR3 coding sequence is TGCGCCAGCAGCCGAGGGCCGGGGAACAATGAGCAGTTCTTC. Variable domain in full (rest from reference TRBV5-1 and TRBJ2-1): KAGVTQTPRYLIKTRGQQVTLSCSPISGHRSVSWYQQTPGQGLQFLFEYFSETQRNKGNFPGRFSGRQFSNSRSEMNVSTLELGDSALYLCASSRGPGNNEQFFGPGTRLTVL.